This passage covers 19 T cell receptor beta chains from one sample sequenced in a study of cytomegalovirus exposure and HLA in healthy donors. Primers: 60 Vbeta forward and 13 Jbeta reverse. Here immunoSEQ multiplex PCR was the method, and the copy in TCRdb shows in-frame clones only, minus some. The sample consists of 150,000 to 200,000 clones, 65% to 90% of them appearing once. Sequenced: PBMCs. Source of these receptors: a woman aged 18-35 years in good health and CMV-seronegative.

The chain has TRBV6-1 and TRBJ2-7; D is ambiguous. V was clipped by 5 bases and J by 0 bases, with 14 bases between them. This CDR3 is built from 15 residues. Germline V gene data show CDR1 as MNHNS and CDR2 as SASEGT. The CDR3 region has the DNA TGTGCCAGCAGTCGTACAGTCACCAGCTCCTACGAGCAGTACTTC. Translating gives CASSRTVTSSYEQYF.

The rearrangement uses TRBV6-5 and TRBJ1-1, with no clear D. The CDR3 is made up of 12 amino acids. Germline V gene lookup returns CDR1 MNHEY and CDR2 SVGAGI. V gave up 4 bases and J gave up 3 bases, with 6 bases separating them. CDR3 coding DNA: TGTGCCAGCAGTTCACAGCACACTGAAGCTTTCTTT. This gives the protein CASSSQHTEAFF.

The J gene is TRBJ1-6, the V gene TRBV12-5, with D tentatively TRBD1 (5 bases). The CDR3 loop spans 18 amino acids. V lost 7 bases to trimming and J lost 3 bases, with 22 bases between them. CDR1 is LGHNT, CDR2 FRNRAP, per germline. The CDR3 here is CASVPNYPRTSYNSPLHF. For the CDR3, the DNA is TGTGCTAGTGTTCCAAACTACCCCCGGACAAGCTATAATTCACCCCTCCACTTT.

The chain joins TRBV7-9 to TRBJ2-3, with D possibly TRBD1 on 6 matching bases. Germline assignment: CDR1 SEHNR and CDR2 FQNEAQ (reference sequence). Trimming left V 5 bases short and J 1 base short, with 19 bases between. The CDR3 is 17 residues long. The CDR3 sequence is CASSVSLLGGGTDTQYF. The CDR3 DNA follows: TGTGCCAGCAGCGTAAGTCTCCTAGGGGGAGGCACAGATACGCAGTATTTT.

In its sample, this clone was seen a few times. The chain couples TRBV19 to TRBJ1-5; 9 bases line up with TRBD1. Germline V lookup: CDR1 LNHDA, CDR2 SQIVND (reference sequence). The CDR3 runs to 13 residues. The trim removed 6 bases at V and 4 bases at J, leaving 1 base unmatched. In DNA, the CDR3 is TGTGCCAGTAGCGACAGGGGGAATCAGCCCCAGCATTTT. Translation: CASSDRGNQPQHF.

J is TRBJ1-2 and V is TRBV28; 7 bases are shared with TRBD1. Looked up from germline, CDR1 is MDHEN and CDR2 is SYDVKM. The CDR3 contains 15 residues. The V segment lost 5 bases and the J segment 4 bases; nucleotides outside the gene matches: 10. The CDR3 DNA reads TGTGCCAGCAGTGGGGTGGCAGGGGGTCTCTATGGCTACACCTTC. Translation gives CASSGVAGGLYGYTF.

V gene TRBV7-9 combines with J gene TRBJ2-7; D may be TRBD1 (6 bases). The germline CDR1 and CDR2 sequences are SEHNR and FQNEAQ (reference sequence). Trimming cost V 1 base and J 0 bases, with 13 bases left between them. The length of the CDR3 is 16 residues. This chain's CDR3 is CASSLVKTGSSYEQYF. The CDR3, as DNA: TGTGCCAGCAGCTTAGTTAAGACAGGTAGCTCCTACGAGCAGTACTTC.

The chain is built from TRBV7-6 and TRBJ1-1; D is unclear. Germline V gene data show CDR1 as SGHVS and CDR2 as FNYEAQ. The V end lost 4 bases, the J end lost 1 base, and 7 bases lay between the germline ends. This CDR3 region has 13 residues. CDR3 in amino acids: CASSYTENTEAFF. The CDR3, as DNA: TGTGCCAGCAGCTATACAGAGAACACTGAAGCTTTCTTT.

This rearrangement joins TRBV5-6 to TRBJ2-7; TRBD1 matches 7 bases. The CDR3 length is 13 residues. CDR1 SGHDT and CDR2 YYEEEE come from the germline V gene. V lost 5 bases to trimming and J lost 2 bases; unmatched junction nucleotides: 4. The CDR3 protein is CASSTTGPYEQYF. In DNA form, the CDR3 reads TGTGCCAGCAGTACGACAGGGCCCTACGAGCAGTACTTC. The full variable domain, completed using reference TRBV5-6 and TRBJ2-7, is DAGVTQSPTHLIKTRGQQVTLRCSPKSGHDTVSWYQQALGQGPQFIFQYYEEEERQRGNFPDRFSGHQFPNYSSELNVNALLLGDSALYLCASSTTGPYEQYFGPGTRLTVT.

The chain combines TRBV7-9 with TRBJ1-1; TRBD1 matches at 8 bases. Germline CDR1 SEHNR, CDR2 FQNEAQ (reference sequence). This CDR3 has 14 amino acids. V lost 4 bases to trimming and J lost 5 bases; unmatched junction nucleotides: 6. The CDR3 coding sequence is TGTGCCAGCAGCTCGACAGGGGTGGTGACTGAAGCTTTCTTT. Residues: CASSSTGVVTEAFF.

This chain joins TRBV7-2 and TRBJ1-2, with 9 bases fitting TRBD1. CDR3 length: 13 residues. CDR1 and CDR2 (germline): SGHTA, FQGNSA. With 1 base clipped from V and 6 bases from J, the junction kept 0 bases outside the gene matches. The CDR3 loop is CASSLGTGDGYTF. CDR3 nucleotides: TGTGCCAGCAGCTTAGGGACAGGGGATGGCTACACCTTC.

This chain connects TRBV5-1 to TRBJ2-1, with D possibly being TRBD1 (5 bases). CDR1 SGHRS and CDR2 YFSETQ come from the germline V gene. V was trimmed by 0 bases and J by 6 bases, leaving 13 bases between them. CDR3 length equals 15 residues. The CDR3, as DNA: TGCGCCAGCAGCTTGGCCACGGCTAGGGGCAATGAGCAGTTCTTC. Translated: CASSLATARGNEQFF.

The gene calls are TRBV30 and TRBJ2-7, with a tentative D call TRBD1 (6 bases). Germline CDR1 reads GTSNPN; CDR2 reads SVGIG (reference sequence). The germline V and J ends were trimmed by 1 base and 3 bases, with 10 bases remaining between them. The CDR3 is made up of 13 amino acids. The DNA of the CDR3 is TGTGCCTGGAGTGGTGGGGGCGGCTACGAGCAGTACTTC. It yields the protein CAWSGGGGYEQYF.

This sequence joins TRBV5-1 and TRBJ2-7; TRBD1 matches at 9 bases. Germline CDR1 and CDR2: SGHRS and YFSETQ. CDR3 length: 15 amino acids. V was clipped by 4 bases and J by 0 bases; unmatched bases: 5. The CDR3 region is CASSRDRALSYEQYF. The CDR3 bases are TGCGCCAGCAGCAGGGACAGGGCCCTCTCCTACGAGCAGTACTTC.

The chain links TRBV28 to TRBJ2-5; maybe TRBD2 (7 bases). V was cut by 3 bases and J by 5 bases, with 16 bases left in between. From germline, CDR1 is MDHEN and CDR2 SYDVKM. The CDR3 has 15 amino acids. The CDR3 nucleotides read TGTGCCAGCAGTTTCGGGGGGAGGGGGGATGAGACCCAGTACTTC. Residues: CASSFGGRGDETQYF.

The rearrangement links TRBV2 to TRBJ2-5; D is undetermined. The better agreement between TRBJ2-7 and the DNA end casts doubt on the J call. The CDR3 has 14 amino acids. In germline, CDR1 is SNHLY, CDR2 FYNNEI. CDR3 in amino acids: CASSEALLSYEQYF. CDR3 sequence (DNA): TGTGCCAGCAGTGAAGCGCTTCTGAGCTACGAGCAGTACTTC.

The V gene is TRBV21-1, the J gene TRBJ2-3; the table's D call TRBD2 went unverified against the DNA. TRBV21-1 is annotated as a pseudogene. This CDR3 comprises 19 residues. Here the CDR3 reads CASSNPWMVVAGVKDTQYF. CDR3 coding DNA: TGTGCCAGCAGCAACCCATGGATGGTGGTAGCGGGAGTAAAAGATACGCAGTATTTT.

The chain couples TRBV5-1 to TRBJ2-3; D not resolved. The germline CDR1 and CDR2 sequences are SGHRS and YFSETQ. Trimming took 0 bases from V and 6 from J, leaving 11 bases between them. The CDR3 covers 14 residues. The CDR3 DNA reads as TGCGCCAGCAGCTTGGAGGAATACGGGGATACGCAGTATTTT. Its protein product is CASSLEEYGDTQYF.

A single count supports this clone. This chain joins TRBV29-1 and TRBJ2-7; TRBD2 matches at 7 bases. The V and J ends lost 3 bases and 2 bases, in that order; junction bases with no gene match: 7. The CDR3 sequence is 14 residues long. Germline V lookup: CDR1 SQVTM, CDR2 ANQGSEA. The CDR3 DNA reads as TGCAGCGTTGAGCTACGCGGGAGTGCCTACGAGCAGTACTTC. This encodes CSVELRGSAYEQYF.